The source of this T cell receptor beta chain is a study of T cell responses to AZD1222 COVID-19 vaccine (dated by TCRdb to the early 2020s). About the investigation overall: AZD1222 recipients given second doses at about 4 weeks or at about 12 weeks were pooled, since spike-specific TCR depth and breadth were not found to differ between the two schedules. TCR sequencing was performed for about 240 trial participants, of whom 200 to 210 were given two doses of AZD1222 and approximately 25 were given two doses of MenACWY control vaccine. Trial participants were enrolled by age into 18-55, 56-69 and 70-plus year subgroups, with approximately 160, 26 and 62 TCR-sequenced participants respectively.

With regard to this clone: Its binding antigen is unknown. No much larger clone exists at a distance of one base, and base qualities are not known.

The time point label, read with the paper, signifies: baseline before first vaccination. Vaccinee samples came from UK trials COV001 and COV002, including a single-blind randomized controlled phase 2/3 trial of AZD1222 (ChAdOx1 nCoV-19) in healthy adults. For TCRbeta chain sequencing, PBMC samples were collected from trial participants at day 0 and at day 28 after the second dose. The paper's findings and limits, for the study overall: After two AZD1222 doses, spike-specific TCR breadth and depth were significantly higher than at day 0 and than in MenACWY recipients. Participants were mostly white British, with more females than males. The authors suggested clonal diversity may have been underestimated. Reportedly, almost half of the unique spike-specific TCRs recognized epitopes lying outside the regions that are mutated in the B.1.351 and B.1.1.7 variants. The 56-69-year group was small, and its depth increase did not reach significance, likely because of low power. Conclusions about previously exposed vaccinees are limited, since just five to seven AZD1222 recipients were seropositive for SARS-CoV-2 at baseline. Because no day 14 peak-response samples were available, repertoires were characterized only after the peak T cell response. The whole spike protein was spanned by vaccine-associated CD4 TCRs, and dominant responses were seen in regions 160-218 and 743-854.

V loses 5 bases at its end and J loses 6 bases; junction bases beyond the gene matches: 3. The CDR3, from cysteine to phenylalanine, totals 15 residues. CDR3 DNA is the only sequence kept; it has 45 bases, read in frame from the first base. CDR1 and CDR2 are read off the germline V gene as SGHTA and FQGTGA. The CDR3 regions of human TCRbeta chains were analyzed by immunosequencing. As for the original processing: TCRs in the repertoires were matched against a reference library of SARS-CoV-2-specific TCRs that had been generated with the MIRA antigen-specificity platform. Breadth meant the fraction of unique TCRs that were SARS-CoV-2-associated, whereas depth meant the fraction of total T cells that were SARS-CoV-2-associated. Using the MIRA data, each spike-specific TCR was mapped to the spike region that the TCR reacts to and placed in a CD4 or CD8 class. Log10-transformed breadth and depth values were compared by one-way ANOVA with Sidak's multiple comparisons tests. Sourced from immuneACCESS, this table was stored by TCRdb with only in-frame sequences that have V and J called. A share of the clones is absent; for the studies checked, an unresolved V gene accounts for under half, and the remainder has no known explanation. V and J calls and clone size follow that table, whereas D and trimming were derived from the DNA. The sample table shows 120,000 to 150,000 clones, and about 93% are seen once. Of the sample, 4.5% to 5.5% is held by the ten largest clones.

The material was peripheral blood, obtained on day 0 of AZD1222 vaccination. The receptor was derived from an adult in good health. The rearrangement joined TRBV7-3 to TRBJ2-1, and 14 junction bases match TRBD2. The CDR3 protein: CASSPTSGRGNEQFF. The DNA sequence is given as TGTGCCAGCAGCCCGACTAGCGGGAGGGGCAATGAGCAGTTCTTC.